The 10 T cell receptor beta chains presented below share a single source sample, sequenced in a study of blood T cell repertoires in COVID-19. Libraries were prepared by immunoSEQ multiplex PCR; TCRdb keeps only in-frame clonotypes and omits some of them. The data show around 190,000 clones, around 84% seen once. Source material: peripheral blood. The source of these receptors is a human donor in a cohort sampled during active COVID-19.

V gene TRBV29-1 combines with J gene TRBJ2-3, with D possibly TRBD2 on 7 matching bases. This CDR3 is 14 amino acids long. V shed 4 bases and J shed 2 bases, with 13 bases lying between them. Germline lookup yields CDR1 SQVTM and CDR2 ANQGSEA. The DNA for the CDR3 is TGCAGCGTTGCGGGGGGCGCGTTCACAGATACGCAGTATTTT. This sequence encodes CSVAGGAFTDTQYF.

The CDR3 spells CASSISRLAVSGELFF. For the CDR3, the DNA is TGTGCCAGTAGTATCTCGAGACTAGCGGTTTCTGGGGAGCTGTTTTTT. This chain links TRBV19 with TRBJ2-2; TRBD2 matches 9 bases. The CDR3 loop spans 16 amino acids. CDR1 and CDR2 (germline): LNHDA, SQIVND (reference sequence). The ends lost 3 bases at V and 8 bases at J; junction bases unmatched: 10.

This clone is a singleton in its sample. This rearrangement joins TRBV4-2 to TRBJ2-1; D is perhaps TRBD2 (6 bases). Germline-derived CDR1 and CDR2 are LGHNA and YNFKEQ. V shed 1 base and J shed 0 bases, with 16 bases lying between them. The CDR3 covers 18 residues. The CDR3 DNA reads TGTGCCAGCAGCCAAGTCATGATCGGAGGGAGCTCCTACAATGAGCAGTTCTTC. Translated: CASSQVMIGGSSYNEQFF.

The V and J genes are TRBV27 and TRBJ1-6, with 10 bases aligning to TRBD1. The CDR3 covers 15 residues. CDR1 is MNHEY, CDR2 SMNVEV, per germline (reference sequence). V shed 4 bases and J 9 bases; nucleotides not matched to a gene: 6. The CDR3 coding sequence is TGTGCCAGCAGTTCCAGACAGGGGGCCCGTTCACCCCTCCACTTT. It encodes CASSSRQGARSPLHF.

V gene TRBV18 combines with J gene TRBJ2-3, with D possibly TRBD2 on 5 matching bases. Trimming removed 1 base at V and 6 bases at J, with 20 bases between. The germline V gene encodes CDR1 KGHSH and CDR2 LQKENI. The CDR3 covers 17 residues. DNA for the CDR3: TGTGCCAGCTCACCACGACTTCTAGCCGCGAGCGTGGATACGCAGTATTTT. Protein: CASSPRLLAASVDTQYF.

This CDR3 reads CASSRSLGAGETNPFF. CDR3 sequence (DNA): TGTGCCAGCAGCCGATCATTAGGGGCAGGTGAAACTAATCCGTTCTTC. This rearrangement joins TRBV4-2 to TRBJ2-1; tentative D call: TRBD1 (5 bases). The CDR3 is made up of 16 amino acids. The V end lost 4 bases, the J end lost 15 bases, and 28 bases lay between the germline ends. CDR1 and CDR2 from the germline V gene are LGHNA and YNFKEQ.

The chain recombines TRBV5-4 with TRBJ2-2; D might be TRBD2 (6 bases). The CDR3 loop spans 15 amino acids. Germline CDR1 and CDR2: SGHNT and YYREEE (reference sequence). Trimming cost V 4 bases and J 0 bases, with 10 bases left between them. In DNA form, the CDR3 reads TGTGCCAGCAGCCTCGGCGGGACGAACACCGGGGAGCTGTTTTTT. It yields the protein CASSLGGTNTGELFF.

This clone occurred a few times. Other DNA sequences within the sample encode an identical CDR3. The V gene is TRBV7-2, the J gene TRBJ2-7; tentatively, D is TRBD2 (6 bases). This CDR3 comprises 13 residues. The germline V gene encodes CDR1 SGHTA and CDR2 FQGNSA. V lost 1 base, J lost 3 bases, and 7 bases lay in between. CDR3 region: CASSLVGGYEQYF. The DNA for the CDR3 is TGTGCCAGCAGCTTAGTCGGGGGCTACGAGCAGTACTTC.

The chain joins TRBV11-2 to TRBJ2-3, with 7 bases aligning to TRBD2. Germline values: CDR1 SGHAT, CDR2 FQNNGV. This CDR3 is 15 amino acids long. Unmatched junction bases numbered 7, after V lost 6 bases and J lost 1 base. CDR3 sequence: CASSRAGFGTDTQYF. CDR3 coding DNA: TGTGCCAGCAGTCGAGCGGGATTCGGCACAGATACGCAGTATTTT.

The chain combines TRBV12-3 or TRBV12-4 with TRBJ2-1, with TRBD2 as a possible D gene (7 bases). This CDR3 comprises 13 residues. Trimming took off 8 bases at V and 8 bases at J, with 16 bases between the two ends. In nucleotides, the CDR3 is TGTGCCAGCCTACCGCGGGGGCTAGATGAGCAGTTCTTC. This codes for CASLPRGLDEQFF.